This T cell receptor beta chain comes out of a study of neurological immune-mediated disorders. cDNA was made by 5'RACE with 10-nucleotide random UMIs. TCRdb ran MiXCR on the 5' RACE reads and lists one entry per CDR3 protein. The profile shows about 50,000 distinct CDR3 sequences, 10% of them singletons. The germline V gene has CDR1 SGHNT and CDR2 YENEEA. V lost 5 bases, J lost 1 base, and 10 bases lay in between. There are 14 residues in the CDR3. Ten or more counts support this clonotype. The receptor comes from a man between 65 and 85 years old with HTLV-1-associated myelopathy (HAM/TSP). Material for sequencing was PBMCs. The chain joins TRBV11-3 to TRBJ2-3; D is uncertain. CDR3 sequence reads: CASSLPPRTDTQYF. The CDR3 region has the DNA TGTGCCAGCAGCCTTCCGCCCCGCACAGATACGCAGTATTTT.